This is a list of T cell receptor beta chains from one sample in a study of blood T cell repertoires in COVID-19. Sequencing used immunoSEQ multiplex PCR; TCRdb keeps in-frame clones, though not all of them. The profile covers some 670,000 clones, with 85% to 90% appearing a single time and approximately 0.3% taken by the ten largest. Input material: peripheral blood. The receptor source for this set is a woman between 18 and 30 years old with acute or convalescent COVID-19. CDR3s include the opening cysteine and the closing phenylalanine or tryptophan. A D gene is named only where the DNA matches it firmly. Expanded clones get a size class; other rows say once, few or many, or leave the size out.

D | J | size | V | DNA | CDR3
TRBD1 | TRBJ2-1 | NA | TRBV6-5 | TGTGCCAGCAGTTCCGGGACAGGGACCTACAATGAGCAGTTCTTC | CASSSGTGTYNEQFF
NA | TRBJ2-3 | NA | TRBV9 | TGTGCCAGCAGCGACAGTGACCAGACAGATACGCAGTATTTT | CASSDSDQTDTQYF
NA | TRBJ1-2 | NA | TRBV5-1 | TGCGCCAGCAGCTTCGACGGGTCTGGCTACACCTTC | CASSFDGSGYTF
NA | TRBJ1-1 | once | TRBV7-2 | TGTGCCAGCAGCTTGGGACAGAACACTGAAGCTTTCTTT | CASSLGQNTEAFF
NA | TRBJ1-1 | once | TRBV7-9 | TGTGCCAGCAGCTTATTCCCGGGTGGTGAAGCTTTCTTT | CASSLFPGGEAFF
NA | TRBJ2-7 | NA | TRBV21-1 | TGTGCCAGCAGGGGGACTTATGACGCGTTTGAGCAGTACTTC | CASRGTYDAFEQYF
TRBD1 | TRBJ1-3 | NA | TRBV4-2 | TGTGCCAGCAGCTATAGACAGGGGGCGACTGGAAACACCATATATTTT | CASSYRQGATGNTIYF
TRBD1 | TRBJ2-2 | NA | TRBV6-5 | TGTGCCGCCCAGGGGGCCCGAACCGGGGAGCTGTTTTTT | CAAQGARTGELFF
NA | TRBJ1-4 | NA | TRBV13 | TGTGCCAGCAGCTTATGGGGCGCGGAACTGTTTTTT | CASSLWGAELFF
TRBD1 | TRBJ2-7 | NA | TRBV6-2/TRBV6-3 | TGTGCCAGCAGTTTTACGGGACAGGGATACGAGCAGTACTTC | CASSFTGQGYEQYF
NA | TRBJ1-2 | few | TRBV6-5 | TGTGCCAGCAGCACGACATCGCTCCGGGGCTACACCTTC | CASSTTSLRGYTF
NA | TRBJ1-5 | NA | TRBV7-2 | TGTGCCAGCAGCTTAGGTACTGGCAATCAGCCCCAGCATTTT | CASSLGTGNQPQHF
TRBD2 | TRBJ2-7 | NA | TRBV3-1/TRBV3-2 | TGTGCCAGCAGCGAGGCTGGCGGGGGGGCGGTCCGGGGCGAGCAGTACTTC | CASSEAGGGAVRGEQYF
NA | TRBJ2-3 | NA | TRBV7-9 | TGTGCCAGCAGCCCGGGATCCTCTAGCACAGATACGCAGTATTTT | CASSPGSSSTDTQYF
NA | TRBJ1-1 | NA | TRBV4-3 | TGCGCCAGCAGCCCTGAGAGGAAGAACACTGAAGCTTTCTTT | CASSPERKNTEAFF
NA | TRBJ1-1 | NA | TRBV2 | TGTGCCAGCCCACTGGGAACCGGGGGTGAAGCTTTCTTT | CASPLGTGGEAFF
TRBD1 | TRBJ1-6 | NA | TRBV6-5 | TGTGCCAGCAGCCCCACAGGGGGGTATTCACCCCTCCACTTT | CASSPTGGYSPLHF
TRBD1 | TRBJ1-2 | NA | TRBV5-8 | TGTGCCAGCAGCTTGGCCCCTTGGGACAGGGGGCTTCGTGGCTACACCTTC | CASSLAPWDRGLRGYTF
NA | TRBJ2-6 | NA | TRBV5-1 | TGCGCCAGCAGCTTGGGTCCTCCCTCTCAGGTGGGGGCCAACGTCCTGACTTTC | CASSLGPPSQVGANVLTF
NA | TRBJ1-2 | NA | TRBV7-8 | TGTGCCAGCAGCCTCCTCGCAGGAGGACACTATGGCTACACCTTC | CASSLLAGGHYGYTF
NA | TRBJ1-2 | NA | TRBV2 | TGTGCCAGCAGTGAATGGGCAGGTGAAAACTATGGCTACACCTTC | CASSEWAGENYGYTF
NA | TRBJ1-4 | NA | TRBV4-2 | TGTGCCAGCAGCCCTCTCCGGGCCGAGGGCAATGAAAAACTGTTTTTT | CASSPLRAEGNEKLFF
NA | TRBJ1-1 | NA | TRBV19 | TGTGCCAGTAGTATTTCAAACACCAGAGCTTTCTTT | CASSISNTRAFF
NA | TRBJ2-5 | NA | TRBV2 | TGTGCCAGCAGCGAACGTGGACAGCTACGGGAGACCCAGTACTTC | CASSERGQLRETQYF
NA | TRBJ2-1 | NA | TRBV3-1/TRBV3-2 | TGTGCCAGCTGGGACTCGAACTCCTACAATGAGCAGTTCTTC | CASWDSNSYNEQFF
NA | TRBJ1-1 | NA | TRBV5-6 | TGTGCCAGCAGCGCGGGCCTCCCCCTTGAAGCTTTCTTT | CASSAGLPLEAFF
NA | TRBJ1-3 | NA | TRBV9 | TGTGCCAGCAGCGTATCACAGGGCTACTCTGGAAACACCATATATTTT | CASSVSQGYSGNTIYF
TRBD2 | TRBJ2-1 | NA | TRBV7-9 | TGTGCCAGCAGCCCCCGGGGGGGACCTACCTACAATGAGCAGTTCTTC | CASSPRGGPTYNEQFF